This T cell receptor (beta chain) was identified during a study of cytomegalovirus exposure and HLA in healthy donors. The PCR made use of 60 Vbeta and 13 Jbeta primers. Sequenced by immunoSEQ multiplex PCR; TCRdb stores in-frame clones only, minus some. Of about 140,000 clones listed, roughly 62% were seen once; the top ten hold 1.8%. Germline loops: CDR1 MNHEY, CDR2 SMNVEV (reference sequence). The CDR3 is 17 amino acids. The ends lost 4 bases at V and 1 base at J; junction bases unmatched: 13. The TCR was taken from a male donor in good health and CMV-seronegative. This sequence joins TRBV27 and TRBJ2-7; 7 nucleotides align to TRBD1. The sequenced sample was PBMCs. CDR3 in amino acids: CASSSTSGTVVSYEQYF. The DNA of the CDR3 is TGTGCCAGCAGTTCTACCTCCGGGACAGTCGTTTCCTACGAGCAGTACTTC.